The clone carrying this T cell receptor beta chain was counted ten times or more. As yet, its antigen is unknown. This specimen belongs to a study of molecular identifiers for immune sequencing clone quantification. Findings and limits, study-wide: Among some 910,000 naive cells, as was reported, spiked Jurkat TCR RNA from one cell was detectable.

Between the trimmed V and J ends, which lost 1 base and 6 bases, there was a span of 13 bases. Germline values: CDR1 SGHAT, CDR2 FQNNGV. The CDR3 runs to 14 residues. TCRdb redid the calling of the PCR reads with MiXCR, one entry per CDR3 protein. The sample has about 640,000 distinct CDR3 sequences, just under 20% seen once. Material: naive CD8+ T cells from blood, with Jurkat cell RNA spiked in. Subset: FACS-sorted CD8+CD4-CCR7+CD45RA+ naive T cells. This sequence joins TRBV11-2 and TRBJ2-7; D is unresolved. The sequence derives from a human donor in good health. Some libraries in this study had Jurkat cell RNA spiked in. The CDR3 region is CASSLVSRWGEQYF. The CDR3 DNA reads TGTGCCAGCAGCTTAGTTTCGCGGTGGGGCGAGCAGTACTTC.